This section outlines one T cell receptor beta chain sequence together with its context. The protocol was immunoSEQ multiplex PCR, while the TCRdb copy is restricted to in-frame clones and leaves out a portion. The table includes some 110,000 clones, approximately 90% detected once. The data originate from a study of blood T cell repertoires in COVID-19. Losses at the gene ends were 2 bases for V and 6 bases for J; bases not matched to a gene: 3. The CDR3 spans 14 residues. CDR1 and CDR2 (germline): ENHRY, SYGVKD. Sequenced: peripheral blood. This chain links TRBV10-3 with TRBJ2-2; TRBD1 agrees at 7 bases. This receptor was identified in a human donor in a cohort sampled during active COVID-19. CDR3 sequence: CAISEGTDPGELFF. The CDR3 DNA is TGTGCCATCAGTGAGGGGACAGATCCCGGGGAGCTGTTTTTT.